The rows below give T cell receptor beta chains drawn from one sample of a study of T-cell reconstitution after alpha-beta-depleted transplantation in children. Using its own MiXCR run on the PCR reads, TCRdb lists one record per CDR3 protein. The repertoire consists of approximately 500,000 distinct CDR3 sequences, with around 27% occurring once and the leading ten covering less than 40%. The sequenced sample was PBMCs, obtained before TCRalphabeta/CD19-depleted stem cell transplant. The receptors originated from a boy under three years old with Wiskott-Aldrich syndrome, due to receive a stem cell transplant. The CDR3 runs from the conserved cysteine through the conserved F or W. The order of the fields is J gene, V gene, clone size, D gene, CDR3 DNA, CDR3 protein. D genes are given only for firm matches. A row's size may be missing; if present it is once, few, many or a size class.

TRBJ2-1 | TRBV11-2 | - | - | TGTGCCAGCAGCCTCCTAGGGACCCGAAATGAGCAGTTCTTC | CASSLLGTRNEQFF
TRBJ1-6 | TRBV6-5 | few | - | TGTGCCAGCAGTTCCGCAGGGGCAAGTTACTCACCCCTCCACTTT | CASSSAGASYSPLHF
TRBJ2-6 | TRBV5-1 | once | - | TGCGCCAGCAGCTTTGGGGCCCCCGGGGCCAACGTCCTGACTTTC | CASSFGAPGANVLTF
TRBJ2-1 | TRBV20-1 | - | TRBD2 | TGCAGTGCTCGTGCCTCCGGGGGGGCTAGGTACAATGAGCAGTTCTTC | CSARASGGARYNEQFF
TRBJ1-5 | TRBV12-3/TRBV12-4 | - | - | TGTGCCAGCAGTTTAGCGGAGGGAAAGCCCCAGCATTTT | CASSLAEGKPQHF
TRBJ2-5 | TRBV5-1 | few | TRBD2 | TGCGCCAGCAGACCGGGACTAGCGGGGGGGTACCAAGAGACCCAGTACTTC | CASRPGLAGGYQETQYF
TRBJ2-1 | TRBV29-1 | many | - | TGCAGCGTTGAAGACAATGAGCAGTTCTTC | CSVEDNEQFF
TRBJ1-4 | TRBV6-5 | few | TRBD1 | TGTGCCAGCAGTTCCCGACAGGGACCTAATGAAAAACTGTTTTTT | CASSSRQGPNEKLFF
TRBJ1-1 | TRBV27 | - | - | TGTGCCAGCATCGAACCGCGGGGGCGGGTAGCTTTCTTT | CASIEPRGRVAFF
TRBJ2-1 | TRBV28 | few | TRBD2 | TGTGCCAGCAGTTTAGTGGCTAGCGGGAGCCACAATGAGCAGTTCTTC | CASSLVASGSHNEQFF
TRBJ2-7 | TRBV7-2 | - | - | TGTGCCAGCAGCTTATTAACCGGGAGTGACTACGAGCAGTACTTC | CASSLLTGSDYEQYF
TRBJ2-2 | TRBV20-1 | - | - | TGCAGTGCTAGTCTTTTGGCGAACACCGGGGAGCTGTTTTTT | CSASLLANTGELFF
TRBJ2-3 | TRBV12-3/TRBV12-4 | - | - | TGTGCCAGCAGTTACAACACAGATACGCAGTATTTT | CASSYNTDTQYF
TRBJ2-3 | TRBV14 | few | - | TGTGCCAGCAGCCAATCCCGGGTCCTCCCTCTGGTTACGCAGTATTTT | CASSQSRVLPLVTQYF
TRBJ2-5 | TRBV5-1 | - | - | TGCGCCAGCAGCCCCCCTCCGGGCGAGGGAGAGACCCAGTACTTC | CASSPPPGEGETQYF